This T cell receptor (beta chain) was obtained from a study of chemoradiotherapy in HPV16-positive cancers. Study-level findings and limits: The functional HPV-specific definition rests on just a couple of HPV16-positive patients. During treatment, candidate HPV-specific clones and E7-related motifs expanded in tumor.

Over chemoradiotherapy, repertoires were sampled more than once. CDR3 size: 19 residues. Germline assignment: CDR1 LNHDA and CDR2 SQIVND (reference sequence). After removal of 3 bases from V and 4 bases from J, the junction contained 17 bases not matched to a gene. Profiling relied on immunoSEQ multiplex PCR, and the TCRdb table lists in-frame clones only, not all of them. The profile shows 30,000 to 40,000 clones, about 80% of them singletons. For this clone: What it binds is unknown.

The origin of this receptor is a human donor with HPV-associated anogenital cancer. This chain links TRBV19 with TRBJ1-4; 7 nucleotides agree with TRBD1. This material consisted of blood, taken from a patient who underwent chemoradiotherapy. CDR3 loop: CASSMDLDRFSRSNEKLFF. The CDR3 DNA reads as TGTGCCAGTAGTATGGATCTGGACAGGTTCAGTCGTAGTAATGAAAAACTGTTTTTT.